Each of the 19 T cell receptor beta chains below was sequenced from the same sample in a study of shared clonotypes between healthy human individuals. Clones were sequenced by immunoSEQ multiplex PCR, and TCRdb holds only the in-frame ones, with some missing. The table lists about 330,000 clones, 87% of them singletons. Sequencing was performed on memory CD8+ T cells sorted from blood. As for subset: CD45RO+ cells pooled with CCR7-negative TemRA cells. These receptors were obtained from a young man in good health.

The V and J genes are TRBV7-2 and TRBJ1-2; D remains unclear. Germline CDR1 and CDR2: SGHTA and FQGNSA. The CDR3 spans 13 residues. Trimming removed 5 bases at V and 5 bases at J, with 12 bases between. CDR3 residues: CASSDPGIYGYTF. The DNA for the CDR3 is TGTGCCAGCAGCGATCCCGGGATATATGGCTACACCTTC.

The V call is TRBV9, the J call TRBJ2-7; D may be TRBD1 (6 bases). Germline assignment: CDR1 SGDLS and CDR2 YYNGEE. This CDR3 comprises 15 residues. The V and J ends lost 3 bases and 1 base respectively, with 14 bases between them. CDR3 protein: CASSEGVQRSYEQYF. The CDR3 DNA reads TGTGCCAGCAGCGAGGGGGTCCAGCGGTCCTACGAGCAGTACTTC.

This chain uses TRBV5-1 with TRBJ2-3; D is unresolved. Germline V gives CDR1 SGHRS, CDR2 YFSETQ. The V gene lost 1 base and the J gene lost 2 bases, with 14 bases spanning the gap. This CDR3 region has 16 residues. DNA for the CDR3: TGCGCCAGCAGCTTGAAGGCGGTTATAACCACAGATACGCAGTATTTT. Its translation: CASSLKAVITTDTQYF. Combining the CDR3 with reference TRBV5-1 and TRBJ2-3 gives the whole variable domain KAGVTQTPRYLIKTRGQQVTLSCSPISGHRSVSWYQQTPGQGLQFLFEYFSETQRNKGNFPGRFSGRQFSNSRSEMNVSTLELGDSALYLCASSLKAVITTDTQYFGPGTRLTVL.

The chain uses TRBV2 and TRBJ2-1; no reliable D call. Trimming shortened V by 5 bases and J by 4 bases, and 12 bases separated the two germline ends. This CDR3 spans 14 amino acids. In germline, CDR1 is SNHLY, CDR2 FYNNEI. The CDR3 bases are TGTGCCAGCAGTATCTACAGCGAATACAATGAGCAGTTCTTC. This encodes CASSIYSEYNEQFF.

The rearrangement joins TRBV28 to TRBJ2-5, with 8 bases identical to TRBD1. Germline V gene data show CDR1 as MDHEN and CDR2 as SYDVKM. The V and J ends lost 5 bases and 5 bases, in that order; junction bases with no gene match: 7. This CDR3 comprises 14 residues. As DNA, the CDR3 is TGTGCCAGCAGTCCGACAGGGGAAGAGGAGACCCAGTACTTC. As protein: CASSPTGEEETQYF.

In its sample, this clone was seen a few times. This CDR3 is also generated by other DNA sequences in the sample. J is TRBJ2-7 and V is TRBV7-2; D is perhaps TRBD1 (6 bases). The V and J ends lost 3 bases and 0 bases respectively, with 9 bases between them. Germline loops: CDR1 SGHTA, CDR2 FQGNSA. This CDR3 spans 14 amino acids. The CDR3 DNA follows: TGTGCCAGCAGCTTGCAGGGGAACTCCTACGAGCAGTACTTC. It encodes CASSLQGNSYEQYF.

V is TRBV6-6 and J is TRBJ1-2; 7 positions match TRBD1. From germline, CDR1 is MNHNY and CDR2 SVGAGI (reference sequence). V lost 2 bases and J lost 4; bases outside the gene matches: 10. The CDR3 has 16 residues. The CDR3 DNA is TGTGCCAGCAGTTACCTGAGCTCGGGACAGTCCTATGGCTACACCTTC. Translation: CASSYLSSGQSYGYTF.

This clone came up once. The V gene is TRBV28, the J gene TRBJ2-7, with D possibly being TRBD1 or TRBD2 (5 bases each). V lost 7 bases, J lost 1 base, and 14 bases lay in between. The CDR3 has 14 residues. The germline V gene encodes CDR1 MDHEN and CDR2 SYDVKM. DNA for the CDR3: TGTGCCAGCACTCACCGGGGCCCGTCCTACGAGCAGTACTTC. Translation: CASTHRGPSYEQYF.

The CDR3 reads CASSLGQGHTEAFF. In nucleotides, the CDR3 is TGTGCCAGCAGCTTAGGACAGGGGCACACTGAAGCTTTCTTT. This chain connects TRBV7-9 to TRBJ1-1, with 8 nucleotides matching TRBD1. The CDR3 is 14 residues long. V lost 1 base, J lost 3 bases, and 1 base stayed unmatched. Germline-derived CDR1 and CDR2 are SEHNR and FQNEAQ (reference sequence). The entire variable domain, with the rest obtained from reference TRBV7-9 and TRBJ1-1, is as follows: DTGVSQNPRHKITKRGQNVTFRCDPISEHNRLYWYRQTLGQGPEFLTYFQNEAQLEKSRLLSDRFSAERPKGSFSTLEIQRTEQGDSAMYLCASSLGQGHTEAFFGQGTRLTVV.

CDR3 DNA: TGTGCCAGCAGGCCGGGACTCAATCAGCCCCAGCATTTT. Its protein is CASRPGLNQPQHF. The chain is built from TRBV6-5 and TRBJ1-5; possibly TRBD1 for D (5 bases). CDR3 length equals 13 residues. With 6 bases removed from V and 3 bases from J, the gap between germline ends came to 9 bases. Germline CDR1 reads MNHEY; CDR2 reads SVGAGI.

This chain connects TRBV29-1 to TRBJ2-7; D not resolved. The CDR3 loop spans 13 amino acids. The V end lost 5 bases, the J end lost 3 bases, and 14 bases lay between the germline ends. Per germline, CDR1 SQVTM and CDR2 ANQGSEA. For the CDR3, the DNA is TGCAGCGTTTTGGGCCGCTCGGACTACGAGCAGTACTTC. Translation gives CSVLGRSDYEQYF.

V is TRBV10-2 and J is TRBJ1-3; D not certain. CDR3 length equals 11 residues. The germline gives CDR1 WSHSY, CDR2 SAAADI. The V and J ends lost 2 bases and 8 bases respectively, with 4 bases between them. This CDR3 is CASSETDTIYF. CDR3 DNA sequence: TGCGCCAGCAGTGAGACAGACACCATATATTTT.

This clone was found once. The chain is built from TRBV27 and TRBJ1-2; weak D call: TRBD1 (5 bases). This CDR3 contains 12 residues. Germline CDR1 reads MNHEY; CDR2 reads SMNVEV (reference sequence). Trimming pared 10 bases from V and 3 bases from J, leaving 12 bases between. CDR3 residues: CATRGDHYGYTF. CDR3 bases: TGTGCCACACGAGGGGACCACTATGGCTACACCTTC.

The J gene is TRBJ2-7, the V gene TRBV7-9; possible D gene TRBD2, 6 bases. This CDR3 is 15 amino acids long. The germline V gene encodes CDR1 SEHNR and CDR2 FQNEAQ (reference sequence). V lost 0 bases to trimming and J lost 5 bases, with 14 bases between them. The CDR3 is CASSLAEGTFHEQYF. The DNA for the CDR3 is TGTGCCAGCAGCTTAGCGGAGGGAACTTTCCACGAGCAGTACTTC. The variable domain in full, with the rest retrieved from reference TRBV7-9 and TRBJ2-7, is DTGVSQNPRHKITKRGQNVTFRCDPISEHNRLYWYRQTLGQGPEFLTYFQNEAQLEKSRLLSDRFSAERPKGSFSTLEIQRTEQGDSAMYLCASSLAEGTFHEQYFGPGTRLTVT.

A word on this clone: This specimen includes other DNA sequences encoding the same CDR3. This chain joins TRBV4-3 and TRBJ2-7, with TRBD1 matching over 8 bases. The length of the CDR3 is 14 residues. V trimming: 1 base; J trimming: 4 bases; junction bases outside the gene matches: 3. Germline V gene sequence: CDR1 LGHNA, CDR2 YSLEER. CDR3 loop: CASSQGTGRYEQYF. CDR3 coding DNA: TGCGCCAGCAGCCAAGGGACAGGGAGATACGAGCAGTACTTC.

This chain uses TRBV4-3 with TRBJ2-4; D perhaps matches TRBD1 (6 bases). V was pared by 0 bases and J by 8 bases, with 11 bases between. CDR1 is LGHNA and CDR2 is YSLEER in the germline V gene. This CDR3 spans 14 amino acids. DNA of the CDR3: TGCGCCAGCAGCCAAGACAGGGGTTCGGACATTCAGTACTTC. This sequence encodes CASSQDRGSDIQYF.

As concerns this clone: Within the sample, other DNA sequences also encode this same CDR3. The V call is TRBV5-1, the J call TRBJ2-7; D gene ambiguous. Trimming removed 1 base from V and 4 bases from J, with 9 bases in between. Germline V gives CDR1 SGHRS, CDR2 YFSETQ. The CDR3 runs to 13 residues. The CDR3 nucleotides are TGCGCCAGCAGCTTGAGTCCAACTTACGAGCAGTACTTC. It is translated as CASSLSPTYEQYF.

The V call is TRBV7-9, the J call TRBJ2-2; 8 positions agree with TRBD1. V shed 5 bases, J shed 3 bases, and the junction held 5 bases outside the gene matches. The CDR3 spans 15 residues. From germline, CDR1 is SEHNR and CDR2 FQNEAQ (reference sequence). The CDR3 DNA is TGTGCCAGCAGCCGGACAGGGTTGGACACCGGGGAGCTGTTTTTT. Its protein is CASSRTGLDTGELFF.

This chain joins TRBV4-3 and TRBJ2-2, with 7 bases identical to TRBD1. CDR3 length equals 16 residues. Germline V gene data show CDR1 as LGHNA and CDR2 as YSLEER. V gave up 4 bases and J gave up 1 base; unmatched junction bases: 6. This CDR3 is CASSRLTGVNTGELFF. In nucleotides, the CDR3 is TGCGCCAGCAGCCGGCTAACAGGGGTGAACACCGGGGAGCTGTTTTTT.